Presented here are 20 T cell receptor beta chains from one specimen sequenced in a study of blood T cell repertoires in COVID-19. Clones were read by immunoSEQ multiplex PCR, and TCRdb kept only the in-frame ones, dropping some. Seen here are about 200,000 clones, approximately 84% observed once, and the top ten hold less than 9.5%. Source material: PBMCs or T cells enriched from blood (not recorded which). The receptors come from a man aged 40-55 years who had recovered from COVID-19.

This chain uses TRBV11-2 with TRBJ2-5; D gene unclear. CDR1 SGHAT and CDR2 FQNNGV come from the germline V gene. The CDR3 sequence is 14 residues long. V was clipped by 1 base and J by 2 bases, with 8 bases between them. The CDR3 spells CASSLVDLQETQYF. DNA of the CDR3: TGTGCCAGCAGCTTAGTCGACTTACAAGAGACCCAGTACTTC. Using reference TRBV11-2 and TRBJ2-5 for the parts outside the CDR3, the full variable domain is EAGVAQSPRYKIIEKRQSVAFWCNPISGHATLYWYQQILGQGPKLLIQFQNNGVVDDSQLPKDRFSAERLKGVDSTLKIQPAKLEDSAVYLCASSLVDLQETQYFGPGTRLLVL.

This clone was seen a handful of times. The chain employs TRBV9 and TRBJ1-3; D uncertain. The CDR3 totals 16 residues. The germline gives CDR1 SGDLS, CDR2 YYNGEE. V lost 0 bases and J lost 0, with 10 bases in between. CDR3 in amino acids: CASSVAPRISGNTIYF. DNA for the CDR3: TGTGCCAGCAGCGTAGCGCCGAGGATCTCTGGAAACACCATATATTTT.

The rearrangement joins TRBV6-5 to TRBJ2-5, with a possible D match to TRBD1 (6 bases). The CDR3 covers 15 residues. The V end lost 6 bases, the J end lost 4 bases, and 18 bases lay between the germline ends. Germline V gives CDR1 MNHEY, CDR2 SVGAGI. The CDR3 DNA is TGTGCCAGCAGGGCCGGAAGTGGGGGCATAGAGACCCAGTACTTC. Amino acid sequence: CASRAGSGGIETQYF.

J is TRBJ2-5 and V is TRBV11-3; 12 positions match TRBD2. Germline CDR1 is SGHNT and CDR2 is YENEEA. The CDR3 runs 16 residues. The ends lost 5 bases at V and 0 bases at J; junction bases unmatched: 4. As DNA, the CDR3 is TGTGCCAGCAGCCCCGGGACTAGCGGGTACCAAGAGACCCAGTACTTC. It encodes CASSPGTSGYQETQYF.

This clone was seen only a few times. The CDR3 coding sequence is TGCGCCAGCAGTGAGTCAGCGAGCGATGAGCAGTTCTTC. The encoded protein is CASSESASDEQFF. The chain joins TRBV10-2 to TRBJ2-1; D remains unclear. The CDR3 has 13 residues. Germline V gene data show CDR1 as WSHSY and CDR2 as SAAADI. The germline V and J ends were trimmed by 0 bases and 8 bases, with 8 bases remaining between them.

V is TRBV7-4 and J is TRBJ1-2, with TRBD1 as a possible D gene (6 bases). CDR3 length: 15 residues. Trimming left V 0 bases short and J 3 bases short, with 11 bases between. The germline V gene has CDR1 SGHVT and CDR2 SQSDAQ. This CDR3 is CASSLARGGDYGYTF. The CDR3, as DNA: TGTGCCAGCAGCTTAGCGCGCGGGGGCGACTATGGCTACACCTTC.

This chain uses TRBV12-3 or TRBV12-4 with TRBJ1-2; 8 bases match TRBD1. This CDR3 comprises 13 residues. The ends lost 4 bases at V and 5 bases at J; junction bases unmatched: 3. As DNA, the CDR3 is TGTGCCAGCAGTTCGCGACAGGGGTATGGCTACACCTTC. It encodes CASSSRQGYGYTF.

The V gene is TRBV29-1, the J gene TRBJ2-2, with D possibly TRBD2 on 5 matching bases. The CDR3 totals 13 residues. Between the trimmed V and J ends, which lost 2 bases and 5 bases, there was a span of 9 bases. The germline CDR1 and CDR2 sequences are SQVTM and ANQGSEA. The chain's CDR3 is CSVELASTGELFF. The DNA for the CDR3 is TGCAGCGTTGAACTAGCATCTACCGGGGAGCTGTTTTTT.

For the CDR3, the DNA is TGTGCCAGCAGCCCCCGCGCCTCTGGAAACACCATATATTTT. This gives the protein CASSPRASGNTIYF. This rearrangement joins TRBV9 to TRBJ1-3; D not resolved. Germline CDR1 reads SGDLS; CDR2 reads YYNGEE. Trimming took off 4 bases at V and 0 bases at J, with 8 bases between the two ends. The CDR3 consists of 14 residues.

This chain connects TRBV6-1 to TRBJ1-2; D gene ambiguous. The CDR3 totals 14 residues. Trimming stripped 1 base from V and 7 bases from J, with 13 bases between. Germline lookup yields CDR1 MNHNS and CDR2 SASEGT. CDR3 sequence reads: CASSEDRAAGGYTF. The CDR3 DNA reads as TGTGCCAGCAGTGAAGATCGGGCCGCGGGTGGCTACACCTTC.

V and J are TRBV7-9 and TRBJ1-2, with D possibly TRBD1 on 6 matching bases. The germline V gene has CDR1 SEHNR and CDR2 FQNEAQ (reference sequence). The V end was cut by 6 bases, the J end by 7 bases, with 9 bases between. The CDR3 has 11 amino acids. CDR3 DNA: TGTGCCAGCAGTCAGGGGCTTGGCTACACCTTC. Its protein product is CASSQGLGYTF.

The chain combines TRBV5-1 with TRBJ1-2; 10 nucleotides line up with TRBD1. J gave up 5 bases and V 3 bases, and 4 bases lay outside the gene matches. The CDR3 length is 14 residues. The germline V gene has CDR1 SGHRS and CDR2 YFSETQ. The DNA for the CDR3 is TGCGCCAGCAGCTCGACAGGGGGCTGGTATGGCTACACCTTC. The encoded protein is CASSSTGGWYGYTF.

The chain couples TRBV7-8 to TRBJ1-5, with a tentative D call TRBD1 (6 bases). The germline gives CDR1 SGHVS, CDR2 FQNEAQ. The CDR3 loop spans 14 amino acids. The V gene lost 3 bases and the J gene lost 6 bases, with 12 bases spanning the gap. The CDR3 region has the DNA TGTGCCAGCAGCTTTGAGGGGGTTAGTCAGCCCCAGCATTTT. As protein: CASSFEGVSQPQHF.

V and J are TRBV4-3 and TRBJ1-6, with D uncertain. Germline CDR1 is LGHNA and CDR2 is YSLEER. The CDR3 has 13 residues. The ends were cut back, 0 bases at V and 8 bases at J, with 5 bases in the middle. Here the CDR3 reads CASSQDVDSPLHF. The CDR3 DNA reads TGCGCCAGCAGCCAAGATGTCGATTCACCCCTCCACTTT.

The chain uses TRBV21-1 and TRBJ1-1; TRBD1 is taken as the D call from the table, unchecked against the DNA. TRBV21-1 is a known pseudogene. The CDR3 sequence is 18 residues long. The CDR3 is CASSKWTGAKGVNTEAFF. The CDR3 bases are TGTGCCAGCAGCAAATGGACAGGCGCTAAGGGGGTGAACACTGAAGCTTTCTTT.

The table lists this clone with a few counts. V and J are TRBV5-6 and TRBJ2-7; TRBD2 matches 8 bases. Germline values: CDR1 SGHDT, CDR2 YYEEEE. The V segment lost 3 bases and the J segment 3 bases; nucleotides outside the gene matches: 14. The CDR3 consists of 17 residues. DNA for the CDR3: TGTGCCAGCAGCTCCCGGTGGGGTAGCGGGGAACACTACGAGCAGTACTTC. Protein product: CASSSRWGSGEHYEQYF.

The chain recombines TRBV15 with TRBJ1-3; D gene ambiguous. The germline gives CDR1 LNHNV, CDR2 YYDKDF (reference sequence). The CDR3 spans 15 residues. The V end was cut by 0 bases, the J end by 0 bases, with 6 bases between. The CDR3 here is CATSRDRVSGNTIYF. CDR3 sequence (DNA): TGTGCCACCAGCAGAGATCGAGTCTCTGGAAACACCATATATTTT. The entire variable domain, with the rest obtained from reference TRBV15 and TRBJ1-3, is as follows: DAMVIQNPRYQVTQFGKPVTLSCSQTLNHNVMYWYQQKSSQAPKLLFHYYDKDFNNEADTPDNFQSRRPNTSFCFLDIRSPGLGDTAMYLCATSRDRVSGNTIYFGEGSWLTVV.

About this clone: One junction end does not reproduce the germline sequence, and a read error may be involved. This chain uses TRBV5-1 with TRBJ1-2, with D maybe TRBD1 (6 bases). The germline V gene encodes CDR1 SGHRS and CDR2 YFSETQ. This CDR3 has 12 amino acids. Here the CDR3 reads CASSLGNTGSSF. The CDR3 nucleotides read TGCGCCAGCAGCTTGGGCAACACAGGGTCGAGCTTC.

This chain joins TRBV19 and TRBJ1-2; TRBD1 matches at 7 bases. V was clipped by 4 bases and J by 4 bases; unmatched bases: 15. The CDR3 sequence is 17 residues long. Looked up from germline, CDR1 is LNHDA and CDR2 is SQIVND (reference sequence). As DNA, the CDR3 is TGTGCCAGTAGTACAGGGGGATACTTTACTACCACCTATGGCTACACCTTC. Its protein product is CASSTGGYFTTTYGYTF.

This clone turned up a few times. The chain carries TRBV19 and TRBJ2-1; 8 positions match TRBD2. This CDR3 is 19 amino acids long. Looked up from germline, CDR1 is LNHDA and CDR2 is SQIVND (reference sequence). Trimming cost V 2 bases and J 5 bases; bases outside gene matches: 17. Here the CDR3 DNA reads TGTGCCAGTAGTATACTCAATGGGGGACGCGGGGGGCGAAACAATGAGCAGTTCTTC. This translates into CASSILNGGRGGRNNEQFF. The variable domain in full, completed from reference TRBV19 and TRBJ2-1, reads DGGITQSPKYLFRKEGQNVTLSCEQNLNHDAMYWYRQDPGQGLRLIYYSQIVNDFQKGDIAEGYSVSREKKESFPLTVTSAQKNPTAFYLCASSILNGGRGGRNNEQFFGPGTRLTVL.